Each of the 17 T cell receptor beta chains below was sequenced from the same sample in a study of shared clonotypes between healthy human individuals. Naive CD8 cells lacked CD45RO and underwent positive selection for CCR7, leaving out terminally differentiated effector memory CD45RA+ cells. The repertoire was sequenced with immunoSEQ multiplex PCR; TCRdb's copy has only in-frame clones and lacks some. Seen here are fewer than 850,000 clones, about 96% observed once, and the top ten hold under 0.25%. The sequencing sample was made of naive CD8+ T cells sorted from blood. These receptors were obtained from a man aged 30 to 45 in good health.

The V and J genes are TRBV6-5 and TRBJ1-5; D is possibly TRBD1 (5 bases). This CDR3 contains 13 residues. Trimming took 10 bases from V and 0 from J, leaving 10 bases between them. Per germline, CDR1 MNHEY and CDR2 SVGAGI. The CDR3, as DNA: TGTGCCACCGGGGACGCTAGCAATCAGCCCCAGCATTTT. Translating it yields CATGDASNQPQHF.

This chain joins TRBV29-1 and TRBJ2-3; D unresolved. Germline loops: CDR1 SQVTM, CDR2 ANQGSEA. V lost 7 bases, J lost 5 bases, and 7 bases lay in between. The CDR3 has 10 residues. CDR3 protein: CSANGDTQYF. CDR3 bases: TGCAGCGCGAACGGAGATACGCAGTATTTT.

The chain combines TRBV9 with TRBJ2-2; possible D gene TRBD2, 6 bases. V was clipped by 0 bases and J by 5 bases, with 17 bases between them. CDR1 and CDR2 (germline): SGDLS, YYNGEE. The CDR3 runs to 17 residues. This CDR3 reads CASSVEGAGGVTGELFF. The CDR3 DNA reads as TGTGCCAGCAGCGTAGAAGGAGCGGGTGGTGTTACCGGGGAGCTGTTTTTT.

The chain couples TRBV6-5 to TRBJ2-1, with unresolved D. The CDR3 is made up of 12 amino acids. The V gene's germline CDR1 is MNHEY and CDR2 SVGAGI. V was cut by 5 bases and J by 8 bases, with 10 bases left in between. Written as DNA, the CDR3 is TGTGCCAGCAGTACCGTGGGTTATGAGCAGTTCTTC. It codes for CASSTVGYEQFF.

This clone was detected once. V usage is TRBV13 and J usage is TRBJ1-1; TRBD1 might be the D (5 bases). Trimming removed 0 bases at V and 5 bases at J, with 13 bases between. The CDR3 is made up of 15 amino acids. Germline CDR1 reads PRHDT; CDR2 reads FYEKMQ (reference sequence). CDR3 coding DNA: TGTGCCAGCAGCTTAGGATCTGGGGCTTGGACTGAAGCTTTCTTT. Translated: CASSLGSGAWTEAFF.

The chain joins TRBV5-1 to TRBJ1-2, with 8 bases lining up with TRBD1. The J segment lost 4 bases and the V segment lost 4 bases, leaving 18 bases of the junction unmatched. CDR3 size: 18 residues. Germline CDR1 is SGHRS and CDR2 is YFSETQ. The CDR3 nucleotides read TGCGCCAGCAGCATGACCGACAGGGGCGGACTTAGCGGCTATGGCTACACCTTC. Protein sequence: CASSMTDRGGLSGYGYTF.

In its sample, this clone was seen once. V usage is TRBV29-1 and J usage is TRBJ2-1, with 11 bases aligning to TRBD2. V gave up 6 bases and J gave up 2 bases; unmatched junction bases: 3. The V gene's germline CDR1 is SQVTM and CDR2 ANQGSEA. CDR3 length: 14 residues. CDR3 nucleotides: TGCAGCGTGGAACTAGCGGGAGCCTACAATGAGCAGTTCTTC. This translates into CSVELAGAYNEQFF.

The chain employs TRBV6-5 and TRBJ1-4; TRBD1 aligns across 8 bases. Germline CDR1 is MNHEY and CDR2 is SVGAGI. The CDR3 covers 15 residues. The trim removed 4 bases at V and 2 bases at J, leaving 3 bases unmatched. This CDR3 reads CASSSTGGTNEKLFF. The CDR3 region has the DNA TGTGCCAGCAGTTCCACAGGGGGGACTAATGAAAAACTGTTTTTT.

V usage is TRBV6-6 and J usage is TRBJ2-3; tentatively, D is TRBD2 (7 bases). V shed 2 bases and J shed 5 bases, with 17 bases lying between them. CDR3 size: 16 residues. Germline V CDR1 and CDR2: MNHNY, SVGAGI (reference sequence). CDR3 residues: CASSYLTGRGEDTQYF. The CDR3, as DNA: TGTGCCAGCAGTTACCTGACAGGCCGGGGGGAAGATACGCAGTATTTT.

This clone has only one observation. The rearrangement joins TRBV5-4 to TRBJ2-7; a weak D match, TRBD1 (5 bases). Germline lookup yields CDR1 SGHNT and CDR2 YYREEE (reference sequence). The CDR3 has 13 residues. V was shortened by 4 bases and J by 1 base, with 9 bases between the two germline ends. The CDR3 region is CASSPPGSYEQYF. The CDR3 nucleotides read TGTGCCAGCAGCCCACCAGGGTCCTACGAGCAGTACTTC.

A single count supports this clone. This chain links TRBV9 with TRBJ2-5; 11 positions match TRBD2. CDR1 is SGDLS and CDR2 is YYNGEE in the germline V gene. CDR3 size: 16 residues. The junction had 12 bases not matched to a gene; V was cut back by 4 bases and J by 7 bases. The CDR3 is CASSPQNSGRAGTQYF. CDR3 bases: TGTGCCAGCAGCCCACAAAATAGCGGGAGGGCCGGGACCCAGTACTTC.

The V gene is TRBV6-5, the J gene TRBJ1-1; D is uncertain. This CDR3 contains 14 residues. Germline-derived CDR1 and CDR2 are MNHEY and SVGAGI. Trimming took 5 bases from V and 4 from J, leaving 14 bases between them. The CDR3 nucleotides read TGTGCCAGCAGTCCCCGGGCGGGTGGCACTGAAGCTTTCTTT. It is translated as CASSPRAGGTEAFF.

This clone was recorded once. This sample includes further DNA sequences coding for the same CDR3. This chain links TRBV7-9 with TRBJ1-5; no reliable D call. This CDR3 region has 13 residues. From germline, CDR1 is SEHNR and CDR2 FQNEAQ (reference sequence). V lost 2 bases and J lost 4, with 6 bases in between. CDR3 region: CASSLNKNQPQHF. The CDR3 region has the DNA TGTGCCAGCAGCTTAAACAAGAATCAGCCCCAGCATTTT.

The J gene is TRBJ2-1, the V gene TRBV7-3; 7 bases fit TRBD2. V shed 0 bases, J shed 8 bases, and the junction held 22 bases outside the gene matches. The CDR3 runs 20 residues. CDR1 SGHTA and CDR2 FQGTGA come from the germline V gene. Here the CDR3 reads CASSLTPTGDGLVNGDEQFF. CDR3 sequence (DNA): TGTGCCAGCAGCTTAACGCCGACTGGGGACGGACTAGTGAACGGCGATGAGCAGTTCTTC.

The chain links TRBV5-5 to TRBJ2-7; D not certain. The germline V and J ends were trimmed by 1 base and 2 bases, with 16 bases remaining between them. This CDR3 contains 16 residues. From germline, CDR1 is SGHKS and CDR2 YYEKEE (reference sequence). Written as DNA, the CDR3 is TGTGCCAGCAGCTTGTGGCCAGTTCGGTACCCCTACGAGCAGTACTTC. This gives the protein CASSLWPVRYPYEQYF.

DNA for the CDR3: TGTGCCAGCAGCTTAGGCCGGGACTACGATTACAGGCAGTACTTC. As protein: CASSLGRDYDYRQYF. J is TRBJ2-7 and V is TRBV11-2, with 7 nucleotides matching TRBD2. V shed 1 base and J 9 bases; nucleotides not matched to a gene: 12. The CDR3 covers 15 residues. Germline CDR1 and CDR2: SGHAT and FQNNGV.

This chain connects TRBV5-1 to TRBJ2-7, with D possibly being TRBD1 or TRBD2 (6 bases each). Germline assignment: CDR1 SGHRS and CDR2 YFSETQ. V was cut by 4 bases and J by 4 bases, with 15 bases left in between. The CDR3 sequence is 14 residues long. As DNA, the CDR3 is TGCGCCAGCAGCCAAGGCCTAGGGGGGTACGAGCAGTACTTC. It translates to CASSQGLGGYEQYF.